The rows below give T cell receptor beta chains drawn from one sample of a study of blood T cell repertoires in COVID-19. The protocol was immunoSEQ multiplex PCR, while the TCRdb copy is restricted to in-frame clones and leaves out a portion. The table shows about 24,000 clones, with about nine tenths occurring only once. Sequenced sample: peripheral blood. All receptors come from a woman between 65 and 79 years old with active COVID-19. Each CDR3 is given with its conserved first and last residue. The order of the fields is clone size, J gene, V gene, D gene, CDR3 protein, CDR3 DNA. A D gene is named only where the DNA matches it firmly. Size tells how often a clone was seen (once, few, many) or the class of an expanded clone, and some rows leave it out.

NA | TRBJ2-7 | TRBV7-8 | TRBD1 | CASSLAPRGHDEQYF | TGTGCCAGCAGCTTAGCGCCCAGGGGGCACGACGAGCAGTACTTC
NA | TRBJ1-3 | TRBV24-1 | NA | CATSDSRGSGNTIYF | TGTGCCACCAGTGATTCGCGGGGTTCTGGAAACACCATATATTTT
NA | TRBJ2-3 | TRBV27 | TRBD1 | CASSPVTGADTQYF | TGTGCCAGCAGTCCGGTGACAGGGGCAGATACGCAGTATTTT
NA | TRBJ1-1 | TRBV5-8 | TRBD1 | CASSSYLGTGNTEAFF | TGTGCCAGCAGCTCCTATCTTGGGACAGGGAACACTGAAGCTTTCTTT
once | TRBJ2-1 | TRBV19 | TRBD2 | CASRWTSSYNEQFF | TGTGCCAGTAGATGGACTAGCTCCTACAATGAGCAGTTCTTC
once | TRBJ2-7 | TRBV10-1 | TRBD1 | CASRTGTGGSYEQYF | TGCGCCAGCAGAACCGGGACAGGGGGATCCTACGAGCAGTACTTC
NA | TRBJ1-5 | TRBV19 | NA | CASSIDQTVNQPQHF | TGTGCCAGTAGTATAGATCAAACTGTCAATCAGCCCCAGCATTTT
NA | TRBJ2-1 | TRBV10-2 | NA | CASFAYNEQFF | TGCGCCAGCTTCGCGTACAATGAGCAGTTCTTC
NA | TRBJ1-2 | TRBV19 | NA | CASSIGGSYGYTF | TGTGCCAGTAGTATTGGGGGCTCCTATGGCTACACCTTC
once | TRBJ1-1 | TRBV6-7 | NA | CARGGTEAFF | TGTGCCAGGGGGGGAACTGAAGCTTTCTTT
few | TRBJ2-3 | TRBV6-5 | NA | CASRSRSDTQYF | TGTGCCAGCAGGTCTCGGTCAGATACGCAGTATTTT
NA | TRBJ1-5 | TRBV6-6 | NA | CASSRGGSGEQPQHF | TGTGCCAGCAGCCGCGGGGGGTCAGGAGAACAGCCCCAGCATTTT
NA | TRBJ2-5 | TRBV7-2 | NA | CASRQLGWKETQYF | TGTGCCAGCAGGCAACTCGGGTGGAAAGAGACCCAGTACTTC
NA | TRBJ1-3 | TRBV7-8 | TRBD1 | CASSNRGSGNTIYF | TGTGCCAGCAGTAACAGGGGCTCTGGAAACACCATATATTTT
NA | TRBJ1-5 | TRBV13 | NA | CASSLGQPLGQPQHF | TGTGCCAGCAGCTTAGGACAGCCCCTGGGTCAGCCCCAGCATTTT
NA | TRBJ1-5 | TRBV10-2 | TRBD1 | CASSGTGGAGRGNQPQHF | TGCGCCAGCAGCGGGACAGGGGGCGCGGGTCGGGGCAATCAGCCCCAGCATTTT
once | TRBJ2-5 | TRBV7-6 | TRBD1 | CASSSEITGGYETQYF | TGTGCCAGCAGCTCAGAAATTACAGGGGGTTACGAGACCCAGTACTTC
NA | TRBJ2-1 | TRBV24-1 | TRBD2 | CATSDLEGGGNNEQFF | TGTGCCACCAGTGATTTGGAGGGCGGGGGGAACAATGAGCAGTTCTTC
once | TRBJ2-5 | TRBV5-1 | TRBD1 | CASSSPLTGTPAQYF | TGCGCCAGCAGCTCCCCCTTGACAGGGACCCCCGCCCAGTACTTC
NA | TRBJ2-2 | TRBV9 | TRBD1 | CASTSGGRVGELFF | TGTGCCAGCACGTCAGGGGGCCGGGTCGGGGAGCTGTTTTTT
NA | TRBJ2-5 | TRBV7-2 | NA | CASSEARFQETQYF | TGTGCCAGCAGTGAGGCGAGATTCCAAGAGACCCAGTACTTC
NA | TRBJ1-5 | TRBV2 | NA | CASSAAGNQPQHF | TGTGCCAGCAGTGCTGCCGGTAATCAGCCCCAGCATTTT
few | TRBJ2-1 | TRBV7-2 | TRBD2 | CASSLDRRLAGEQFF | TGTGCCAGCAGCTTAGACCGTAGACTAGCGGGTGAGCAGTTCTTC
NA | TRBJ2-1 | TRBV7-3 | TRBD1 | CASSLDRGLYNEQFF | TGTGCCAGCAGCTTAGACAGGGGCTTGTACAATGAGCAGTTCTTC
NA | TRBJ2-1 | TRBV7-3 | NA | CASSPGSLSYNEQFF | TGTGCCAGCAGCCCAGGGTCTCTCTCCTACAATGAGCAGTTCTTC
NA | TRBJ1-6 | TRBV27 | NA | CASGWGRGSPLHF | TGTGCCAGCGGCTGGGGGAGGGGTTCACCCCTCCACTTT
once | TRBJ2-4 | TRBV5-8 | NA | CASSSELMYIQYF | TGTGCCAGCAGCTCTGAGCTGATGTACATTCAGTACTTC
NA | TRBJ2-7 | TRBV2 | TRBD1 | CASSEFRTGTSYEQYF | TGTGCCAGCAGTGAGTTTCGGACAGGAACCTCCTACGAGCAGTACTTC
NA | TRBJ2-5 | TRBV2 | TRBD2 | CASSAGLAGTETQYF | TGTGCCAGCAGTGCGGGACTAGCGGGGACGGAGACCCAGTACTTC
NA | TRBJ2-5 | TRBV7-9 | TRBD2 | CASSESVAGVIVGETQYF | TGTGCCAGCAGCGAAAGTGTAGCGGGGGTGATCGTTGGAGAGACCCAGTACTTC
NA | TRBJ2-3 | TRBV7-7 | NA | CASSLSGGTDTQYF | TGTGCTAGCAGCTTATCAGGGGGCACAGATACGCAGTATTTT
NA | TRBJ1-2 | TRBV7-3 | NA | CASGGGLANYGYTF | TGTGCCAGCGGGGGAGGATTGGCTAACTATGGCTACACCTTC
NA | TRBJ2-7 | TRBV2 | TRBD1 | CATRDRGHSYEQYF | TGTGCCACCCGGGACAGGGGACACTCCTACGAGCAGTACTTC
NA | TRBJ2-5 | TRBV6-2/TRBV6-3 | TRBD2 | CASSTSRSGAETQYF | TGTGCCAGCAGTACCAGCAGGAGCGGGGCAGAGACCCAGTACTTC
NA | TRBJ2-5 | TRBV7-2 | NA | CASSLDRGTETQYF | TGTGCCAGCAGCTTAGATCGGGGGACAGAGACCCAGTACTTC
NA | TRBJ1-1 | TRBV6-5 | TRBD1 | CASSYGQGASEAFF | TGTGCCAGCAGTTATGGTCAGGGGGCCTCGGAAGCTTTCTTT
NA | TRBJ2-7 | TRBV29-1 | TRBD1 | CSAGTGSSEQYF | TGCAGCGCTGGGACAGGGTCTTCCGAGCAGTACTTC
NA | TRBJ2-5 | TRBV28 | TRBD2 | CASSPTQLAGGETQYF | TGTGCCAGCAGTCCGACCCAACTAGCGGGCGGAGAGACCCAGTACTTC
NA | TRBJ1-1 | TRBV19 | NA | CASSMAPGMNTEAFF | TGTGCCAGTAGTATGGCCCCAGGGATGAACACTGAAGCTTTCTTT
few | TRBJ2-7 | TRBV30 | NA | CAWSKSGGGYEQYF | TGTGCCTGGAGTAAATCGGGTGGCGGATACGAGCAGTACTTC
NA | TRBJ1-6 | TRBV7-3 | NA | CASSPSPVPNSPLHF | TGTGCCAGCAGCCCCTCCCCAGTCCCTAATTCACCCCTCCACTTT
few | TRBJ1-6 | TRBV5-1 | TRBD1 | CASSLGGTGRSPLHF | TGCGCCAGCAGCTTGGGTGGGACAGGAAGATCACCCCTCCACTTT
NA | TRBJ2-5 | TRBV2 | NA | CASTTFSGGGGTQYF | TGTGCCAGCACTACCTTCTCCGGGGGAGGCGGGACCCAGTACTTC
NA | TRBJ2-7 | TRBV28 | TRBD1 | CASSSGQGYEQYF | TGTGCCAGCAGTTCGGGACAGGGTTACGAGCAGTACTTC
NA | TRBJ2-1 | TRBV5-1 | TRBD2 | CASTHSGGAGNEQFF | TGCGCCAGCACCCATAGCGGGGGGGCCGGCAATGAGCAGTTCTTC
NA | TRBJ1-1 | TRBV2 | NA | CASAGGWAEAFF | TGTGCCAGCGCAGGAGGGTGGGCTGAAGCTTTCTTT
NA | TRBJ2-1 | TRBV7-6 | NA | CASSLTFGTHGDEQFF | TGTGCCAGCAGCTTAACGTTCGGAACGCACGGGGATGAGCAGTTCTTC
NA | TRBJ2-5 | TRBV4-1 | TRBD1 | CASSATGGRGQETQYF | TGCGCCAGCAGCGCCACAGGCGGCAGGGGGCAAGAGACCCAGTACTTC
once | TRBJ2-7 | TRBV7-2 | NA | CASMTRARLHEQYF | TGTGCCAGCATGACCAGGGCGCGTCTTCACGAGCAGTACTTC